The present TCR beta chain was sequenced within a study of T-cell memory formation after mild COVID-19. Study-wide background: Largely donor-specific sequence clusters came from two donors.

V was pared by 6 bases and J by 1 base, with 11 bases between. The CDR3 totals 14 residues. Germline values: CDR1 MNHEY, CDR2 SMNVEV (reference sequence). Libraries for TCRalpha and TCRbeta carried sample barcodes and unique molecular identifiers via 5'RACE. TCRdb reprocessed the 5' RACE reads with MiXCR, giving one entry per CDR3 protein. Among under 700,000 distinct CDR3 sequences listed, roughly 21% were seen once. The genes are TRBV27 and TRBJ2-3; D remains unclear. Sequencing input: PBMCs or a T cell subset sorted from them (not recorded which). The origin of this receptor is an adult woman who had mild COVID-19 (a few samples of this study predate the infection). Cell type and time point are not known. The CDR3 DNA reads as TGTGCCAGCAGCCGAGAAGCCCGCACAGATACGCAGTATTTT. Encoded protein: CASSREARTDTQYF.